What follows are 23 T cell receptor beta chains derived from one specimen sequenced in a study of cytomegalovirus exposure and HLA in healthy donors (dated by TCRdb to 2016 to 2017). The receptor library was made with the immunoSEQ multiplex PCR assay. For the multiplex PCR, a mixture combining 60 forward primers for TCR Vbeta segments and 13 reverse primers for TCR Jbeta segments was used. The source is immuneACCESS, and TCRdb retained only in-frame sequences with V and J called. Part of the clones is not carried over; for the studies checked, unresolved V genes explain less than half of this, and the remainder is unexplained. This sample comprises approximately 88,000 clones, 80% of them detected only once. The top ten clonotypes cover 2% to 2.5% of the sample. The sequencing sample was made of PBMCs. Receptors originate from a man younger than 30 in good health and CMV-seronegative.

This chain joins TRBV5-6 and TRBJ2-7; D is uncertain. The CDR3 is 13 residues long. V lost 2 bases to trimming and J lost 3 bases, with 9 bases between them. Germline V gene lookup returns CDR1 SGHDT and CDR2 YYEEEE. CDR3 DNA: TGTGCCAGCAGCTTAAGAGTCGGCTACGAGCAGTACTTC. Protein sequence: CASSLRVGYEQYF.

This clone has only one observation. The gene calls are TRBV5-1 and TRBJ2-2, with a weak D call TRBD1 (6 bases). The germline V and J ends were trimmed by 4 bases and 3 bases, with 16 bases remaining between them. CDR3 length: 16 residues. The germline V gene encodes CDR1 SGHRS and CDR2 YFSETQ. The CDR3 is CASSIGQTGDTGELFF. For the CDR3, the DNA is TGCGCCAGCAGCATCGGACAGACCGGGGACACCGGGGAGCTGTTTTTT.

This clone has only one observation. The chain is built from TRBV6-6 and TRBJ2-2; 12 positions match TRBD2. The CDR3 extends over 15 amino acids. The germline V gene has CDR1 MNHNY and CDR2 SVGAGI (reference sequence). V dropped 5 bases and J dropped 3; count of bases not matched to a gene: 1. CDR3: CASSRLAGDTGELFF. In DNA, the CDR3 is TGTGCCAGCAGTAGACTAGCGGGGGACACCGGGGAGCTGTTTTTT.

CDR3 bases: TGTGCCAGCAGCTTAGTGGGGAGGGTCACTGAAGCTTTCTTT. Amino acids: CASSLVGRVTEAFF. V gene TRBV7-9 combines with J gene TRBJ1-1, with D unclear. The ends were cut back, 1 base at V and 4 bases at J, with 10 bases in the middle. This CDR3 spans 14 amino acids. Germline values: CDR1 SEHNR, CDR2 FQNEAQ (reference sequence).

V gene TRBV9 combines with J gene TRBJ2-7; D perhaps matches TRBD1 (6 bases). Germline loops: CDR1 SGDLS, CDR2 YYNGEE. The CDR3 is made up of 16 amino acids. The V gene lost 0 bases and the J gene lost 0 bases, with 13 bases spanning the gap. Here the CDR3 DNA reads TGTGCCAGCAGCGTAGCGGGACAAGCCAGCTCCTACGAGCAGTACTTC. Translating it yields CASSVAGQASSYEQYF.

The chain has TRBV27 and TRBJ1-1; D is perhaps TRBD1 (6 bases). The germline V gene has CDR1 MNHEY and CDR2 SMNVEV (reference sequence). There are 14 residues in the CDR3. V dropped 4 bases and J dropped 1 base, with 10 bases sitting between them. DNA of the CDR3: TGTGCCAGCAGTTCAAGGGGACAGAACACTGAAGCTTTCTTT. It codes for CASSSRGQNTEAFF.

The chain is built from TRBV9 and TRBJ2-3; D is uncertain. Germline CDR1 is SGDLS and CDR2 is YYNGEE. V was clipped by 0 bases and J by 2 bases, with 7 bases between them. This CDR3 has 14 residues. The chain's CDR3 is CASSVVRSTDTQYF. In DNA, the CDR3 is TGTGCCAGCAGCGTAGTCAGATCCACAGATACGCAGTATTTT. Full variable domain (missing parts from reference TRBV9 and TRBJ2-3): DSGVTQTPKHLITATGQRVTLRCSPRSGDLSVYWYQQSLDQGLQFLIQYYNGEERAKGNILERFSAQQFPDLHSELNLSSLELGDSALYFCASSVVRSTDTQYFGPGTRLTVL.

This clone was recorded a few times. The chain uses TRBV5-4 and TRBJ1-6, with D tentatively TRBD1 (5 bases). The germline V and J ends were trimmed by 0 bases and 10 bases, with 17 bases remaining between them. This CDR3 region has 16 residues. Germline V CDR1 and CDR2: SGHNT, YYREEE (reference sequence). CDR3 amino acids: CASSLGRSQVLSPLHF. CDR3 DNA: TGTGCCAGCAGCTTGGGGCGGTCACAGGTTTTGTCACCCCTCCACTTT.

This chain links TRBV18 with TRBJ1-1; 7 positions agree with TRBD1. The CDR3 is 17 residues long. V was pared by 0 bases and J by 0 bases, with 7 bases of the junction left unmatched. Germline V gene sequence: CDR1 KGHSH, CDR2 LQKENI. CDR3 sequence: CASSPPAQGGLNTEAFF. In DNA, the CDR3 is TGTGCCAGCTCACCACCGGCGCAGGGGGGCTTGAACACTGAAGCTTTCTTT.

This chain joins TRBV29-1 and TRBJ2-3; 9 bases match TRBD2. The CDR3 consists of 14 residues. Germline V gene sequence: CDR1 SQVTM, CDR2 ANQGSEA. After removal of 7 bases from V and 4 bases from J, the junction contained 9 bases not matched to a gene. CDR3 sequence: CSGGGGGAADTQYF. CDR3 bases: TGCAGCGGTGGGGGCGGGGGGGCGGCAGATACGCAGTATTTT.

For this clone: Mismatch with germline at one junction end may stem from a read error. Other DNA sequences in this sample translate to the same CDR3. The rearrangement uses TRBV10-1 and TRBJ1-6; 11 nucleotides line up with TRBD1. The CDR3 has 16 residues. The germline V gene has CDR1 WNHNN and CDR2 SYGVQD (reference sequence). The CDR3 region is CASSASDRGLYSPLHF. CDR3 DNA: TGCGCCAGCAGTGCTTCGGACAGGGGGCTATATTCCCCCCTCCACTTT.

V usage is TRBV2 and J usage is TRBJ2-3; D is perhaps TRBD2 (7 bases). Deletions cut 2 bases from V and 5 bases from J, with 14 bases between. The CDR3 loop spans 15 amino acids. Germline V CDR1 and CDR2: SNHLY, FYNNEI. CDR3: CASSEWGGGEDTQYF. CDR3 bases: TGTGCCAGCAGTGAATGGGGGGGCGGGGAAGATACGCAGTATTTT.

The rearrangement joins TRBV7-9 to TRBJ2-3, with D perhaps matching TRBD2 (5 bases). Trimming stripped 5 bases from V and 3 bases from J, with 12 bases between. Germline V gives CDR1 SEHNR, CDR2 FQNEAQ (reference sequence). The CDR3 has 14 amino acids. CDR3 in amino acids: CASSASGRTDTQYF. CDR3 DNA: TGTGCCAGCAGCGCCAGCGGAAGGACAGATACGCAGTATTTT.

This chain joins TRBV20-1 and TRBJ1-2; D remains unclear. Germline V CDR1 and CDR2: DFQATT, SNEGSKA (reference sequence). The CDR3 is 9 residues long. Trimming pared 6 bases from V and 8 bases from J, leaving 7 bases between. The CDR3 region is CSANRGYTF. The CDR3 DNA reads TGCAGTGCGAATCGGGGCTACACCTTC.

The chain joins TRBV30 to TRBJ1-4; tentative D call: TRBD1 (6 bases). The germline V and J ends were trimmed by 2 bases and 3 bases, with 10 bases remaining between them. This CDR3 spans 14 amino acids. Germline values: CDR1 GTSNPN, CDR2 SVGIG (reference sequence). CDR3: CAWSFGGSNEKLFF. CDR3 nucleotide sequence: TGTGCCTGGAGTTTTGGGGGCTCTAATGAAAAACTGTTTTTT.

The chain joins TRBV29-1 to TRBJ2-5; tentatively, D is TRBD2 (5 bases). The germline V gene encodes CDR1 SQVTM and CDR2 ANQGSEA. This CDR3 is 13 amino acids long. Trimming stripped 6 bases from V and 2 bases from J, with 13 bases between. This CDR3 is CSVYRRAQETQYF. As DNA, the CDR3 is TGCAGCGTCTATCGGCGGGCACAAGAGACCCAGTACTTC.

The V gene is TRBV6-5, the J gene TRBJ2-7; D possibly corresponds to TRBD1 (6 bases). The V gene lost 2 bases and the J gene lost 2 bases, with 13 bases spanning the gap. The CDR3 length is 15 residues. The V gene's germline CDR1 is MNHEY and CDR2 SVGAGI. This chain's CDR3 is CASSYGQGWAYEQYF. CDR3 coding DNA: TGTGCCAGCAGTTACGGGCAGGGGTGGGCCTACGAGCAGTACTTC.

The V and J genes are TRBV2 and TRBJ1-6; 8 bases map to TRBD1. The CDR3 totals 15 residues. Germline V lookup: CDR1 SNHLY, CDR2 FYNNEI. Germline trimming cut 6 bases from V and 5 bases from J; bases unmatched to any gene: 6. The CDR3 sequence is CASSLGTGHNSPLHF. The CDR3 bases are TGTGCCAGCAGCCTAGGGACAGGCCATAATTCACCCCTCCACTTT.

The chain combines TRBV10-3 with TRBJ2-7; TRBD1 might be the D (6 bases). The germline V gene has CDR1 ENHRY and CDR2 SYGVKD. Trimming removed 4 bases at V and 9 bases at J, with 10 bases between. CDR3 length: 11 amino acids. The CDR3 spells CAISALTGQYF. For the CDR3, the DNA is TGTGCCATCAGTGCCTTGACAGGGCAGTACTTC.

The rearrangement uses TRBV15 and TRBJ2-3; 8 bases are shared with TRBD2. With 5 bases clipped from V and 3 bases from J, the junction kept 7 bases outside the gene matches. The CDR3 has 15 amino acids. Germline loops: CDR1 LNHNV, CDR2 YYDKDF (reference sequence). Written as DNA, the CDR3 is TGTGCCACCAGCTCCCTGCGGGGGGTGACAGATACGCAGTATTTT. This sequence encodes CATSSLRGVTDTQYF.

The chain employs TRBV6-5 and TRBJ1-2; 7 bases align to TRBD1. V shed 0 bases and J 2 bases; nucleotides not matched to a gene: 3. The CDR3 has 15 residues. In germline, CDR1 is MNHEY, CDR2 SVGAGI. The CDR3 DNA reads TGTGCCAGCAGTTACTCGTGGGACAGAAACTATGGCTACACCTTC. It specifies CASSYSWDRNYGYTF.

The chain is built from TRBV5-6 and TRBJ2-1; D not resolved. Trimming removed 4 bases from V and 0 bases from J, with 14 bases in between. Per germline, CDR1 SGHDT and CDR2 YYEEEE. The length of the CDR3 is 16 residues. CDR3 in amino acids: CASSDLLSSSYNEQFF. CDR3 in DNA: TGTGCCAGCAGCGATCTACTATCTAGCTCCTACAATGAGCAGTTCTTC.

The sample holds a few counts of this clone. The chain has TRBV2 and TRBJ2-7; 9 bases are a match to TRBD1. Losses at the gene ends were 6 bases for V and 2 bases for J; bases not matched to a gene: 5. In germline, CDR1 is SNHLY, CDR2 FYNNEI. This CDR3 has 14 amino acids. CDR3 sequence (DNA): TGTGCCAGCAGGACCGGGACAGGGACCTACGAGCAGTACTTC. It encodes CASRTGTGTYEQYF.